By share, the clone carrying this T cell receptor (beta chain) counts as medium-sized. This table comes from immunoSEQ multiplex PCR, and its TCRdb copy is limited to in-frame clones, with some not included. The sample lists tens of thousands of clones, around four fifths occurring once. This sample is part of a study of OX40 agonist ivuxolimab in advanced cancers. Study-level information: Partial responses were observed in three patients, of whom one had hepatocellular carcinoma and two had cutaneous melanoma.

The CDR3 covers 17 residues. The germline gives CDR1 SGHTA, CDR2 FQGTGA. J gave up 5 bases and V 4 bases, and 11 bases lay outside the gene matches. This receptor was taken from an adult with an advanced solid tumor such as melanoma, head and neck, liver or kidney cancer. The rearrangement joins TRBV7-3 to TRBJ2-1; TRBD2 matches at 10 bases. This material consisted of CD4+ or CD8+ T cells sorted from blood, taken in a trial of the OX40 agonist ivuxolimab. The DNA for the CDR3 is TGTGCCAGCAGCTCAGGAGGTAGCGGGAGGCCTCACAATGAGCAGTTCTTC. Amino acids: CASSSGGSGRPHNEQFF. The entire variable domain, with the rest obtained from reference TRBV7-3 and TRBJ2-1, is as follows: GAGVSQTPSNKVTEKGKYVELRCDPISGHTALYWYRQSLGQGPEFLIYFQGTGAADDSGLPNDRFFAVRPEGSVSTLKIQRTERGDSAVYLCASSSGGSGRPHNEQFFGPGTRLTVL.